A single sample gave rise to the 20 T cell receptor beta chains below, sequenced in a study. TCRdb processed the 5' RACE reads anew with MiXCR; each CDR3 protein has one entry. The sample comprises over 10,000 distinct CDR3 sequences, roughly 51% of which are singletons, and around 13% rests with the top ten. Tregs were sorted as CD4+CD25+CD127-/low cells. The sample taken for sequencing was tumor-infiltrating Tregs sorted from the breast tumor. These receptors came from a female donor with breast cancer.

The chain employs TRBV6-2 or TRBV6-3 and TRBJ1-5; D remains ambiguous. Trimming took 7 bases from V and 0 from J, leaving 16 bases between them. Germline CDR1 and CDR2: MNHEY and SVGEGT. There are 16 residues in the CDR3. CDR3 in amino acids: CASTRWAPPSNQPQHF. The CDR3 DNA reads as TGTGCCAGCACGAGGTGGGCCCCCCCTAGCAATCAGCCCCAGCATTTT.

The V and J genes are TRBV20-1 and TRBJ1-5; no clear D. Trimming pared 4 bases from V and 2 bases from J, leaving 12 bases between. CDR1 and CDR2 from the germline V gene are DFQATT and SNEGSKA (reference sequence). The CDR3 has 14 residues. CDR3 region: CSATYTVGNQPQHF. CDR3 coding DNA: TGCAGTGCTACCTACACCGTCGGCAATCAGCCCCAGCATTTT.

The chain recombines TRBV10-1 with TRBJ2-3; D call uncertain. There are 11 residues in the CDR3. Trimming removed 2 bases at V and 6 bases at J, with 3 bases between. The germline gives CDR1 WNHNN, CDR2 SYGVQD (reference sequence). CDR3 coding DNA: TGCGCCAGCAGTGAGGTGGATACGCAGTATTTT. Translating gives CASSEVDTQYF.

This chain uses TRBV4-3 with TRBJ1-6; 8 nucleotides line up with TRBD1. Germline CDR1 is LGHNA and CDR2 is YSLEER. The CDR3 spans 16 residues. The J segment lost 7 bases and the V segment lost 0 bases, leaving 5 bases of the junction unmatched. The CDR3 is CASSQEPGQANSPLHF. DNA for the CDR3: TGCGCCAGCAGCCAAGAACCGGGACAGGCGAATTCACCCCTCCACTTT.

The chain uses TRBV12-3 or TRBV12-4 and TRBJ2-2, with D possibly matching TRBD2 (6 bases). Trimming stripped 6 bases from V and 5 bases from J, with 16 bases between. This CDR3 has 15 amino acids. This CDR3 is CASRPPAGHTGELFF. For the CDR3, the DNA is TGTGCCAGCAGACCCCCAGCGGGTCATACCGGGGAGCTGTTTTTT.

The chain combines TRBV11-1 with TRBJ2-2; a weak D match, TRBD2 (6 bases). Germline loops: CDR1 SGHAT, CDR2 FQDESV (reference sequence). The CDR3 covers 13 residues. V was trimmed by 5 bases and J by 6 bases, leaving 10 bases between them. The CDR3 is CASSLDYPGELFF. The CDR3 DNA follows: TGTGCCAGCAGCCTGGACTACCCCGGGGAGCTGTTTTTT. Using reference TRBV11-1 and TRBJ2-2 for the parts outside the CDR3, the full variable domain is EAEVAQSPRYKITEKSQAVAFWCDPISGHATLYWYRQILGQGPELLVQFQDESVVDDSQLPKDRFSAERLKGVDSTLKIQPAELGDSAMYLCASSLDYPGELFFGEGSRLTVL.

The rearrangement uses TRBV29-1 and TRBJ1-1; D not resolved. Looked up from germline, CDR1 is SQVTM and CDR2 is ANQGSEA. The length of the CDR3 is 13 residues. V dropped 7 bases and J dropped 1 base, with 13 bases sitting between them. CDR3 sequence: CSAQFGPNTEAFF. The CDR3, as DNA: TGCAGCGCCCAGTTCGGTCCGAACACTGAAGCTTTCTTT. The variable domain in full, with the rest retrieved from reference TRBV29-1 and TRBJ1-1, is SAVISQKPSRDICQRGTSLTIQCQVDSQVTMMFWYRQQPGQSLTLIATANQGSEATYESGFVIDKFPISRPNLTFSTLTVSNMSPEDSSIYLCSAQFGPNTEAFFGQGTRLTVV.

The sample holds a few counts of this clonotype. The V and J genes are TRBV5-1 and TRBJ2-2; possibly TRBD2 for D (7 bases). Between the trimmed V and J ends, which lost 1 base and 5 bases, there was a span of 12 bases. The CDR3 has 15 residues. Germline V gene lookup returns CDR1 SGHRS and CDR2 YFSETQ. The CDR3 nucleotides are TGCGCCAGCAGCTTGCTACAGGGAGGGACCGGGGAGCTGTTTTTT. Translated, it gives CASSLLQGGTGELFF.

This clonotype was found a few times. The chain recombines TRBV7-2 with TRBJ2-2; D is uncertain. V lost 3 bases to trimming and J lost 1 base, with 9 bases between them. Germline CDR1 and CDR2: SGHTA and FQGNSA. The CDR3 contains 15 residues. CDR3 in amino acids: CASSFHAVNTGELFF. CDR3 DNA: TGTGCCAGCAGCTTCCATGCGGTGAACACCGGGGAGCTGTTTTTT. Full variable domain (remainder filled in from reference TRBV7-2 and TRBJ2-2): GAGVSQSPSNKVTEKGKDVELRCDPISGHTALYWYRQSLGQGLEFLIYFQGNSAPDKSGLPSDRFSAERTGGSVSTLTIQRTQQEDSAVYLCASSFHAVNTGELFFGEGSRLTVL.

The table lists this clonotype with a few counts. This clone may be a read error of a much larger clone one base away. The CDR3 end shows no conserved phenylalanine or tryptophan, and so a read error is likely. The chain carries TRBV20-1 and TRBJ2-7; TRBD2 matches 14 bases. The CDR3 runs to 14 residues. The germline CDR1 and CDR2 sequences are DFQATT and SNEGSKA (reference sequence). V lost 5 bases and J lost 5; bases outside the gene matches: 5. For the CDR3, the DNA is TGCAGTGCTTTGACTAGCGGGAGGGCCGACGAGCAGTACCTC. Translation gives CSALTSGRADEQYL.

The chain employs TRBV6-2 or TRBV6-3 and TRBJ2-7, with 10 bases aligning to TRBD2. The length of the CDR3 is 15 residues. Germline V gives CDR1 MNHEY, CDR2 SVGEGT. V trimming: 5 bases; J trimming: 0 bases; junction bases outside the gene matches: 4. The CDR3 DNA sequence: TGTGCCAGCAGTGCCAGCGGGAGGGCCTCCTACGAGCAGTACGTC. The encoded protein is CASSASGRASYEQYV.

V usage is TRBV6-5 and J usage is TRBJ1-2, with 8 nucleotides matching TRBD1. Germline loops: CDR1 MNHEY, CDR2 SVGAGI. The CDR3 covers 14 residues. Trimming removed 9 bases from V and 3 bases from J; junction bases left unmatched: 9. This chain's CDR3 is CASKRTGQYYGYTF. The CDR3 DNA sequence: TGTGCCAGTAAAAGGACAGGGCAATACTATGGCTACACCTTC.

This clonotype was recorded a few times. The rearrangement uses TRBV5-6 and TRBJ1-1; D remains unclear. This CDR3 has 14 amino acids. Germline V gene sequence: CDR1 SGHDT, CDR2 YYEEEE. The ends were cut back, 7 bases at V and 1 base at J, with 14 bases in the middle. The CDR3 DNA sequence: TGTGCCAGCTGCCGATACGGGCCGAACACTGAAGCTTTCTTT. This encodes CASCRYGPNTEAFF.

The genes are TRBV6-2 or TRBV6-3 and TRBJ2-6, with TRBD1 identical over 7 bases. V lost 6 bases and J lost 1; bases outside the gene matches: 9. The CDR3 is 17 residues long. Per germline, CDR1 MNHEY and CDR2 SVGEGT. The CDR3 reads CASSVAGGISGANVLTF. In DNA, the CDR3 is TGTGCCAGCAGCGTAGCAGGGGGTATTTCTGGGGCCAACGTCCTGACTTTC.

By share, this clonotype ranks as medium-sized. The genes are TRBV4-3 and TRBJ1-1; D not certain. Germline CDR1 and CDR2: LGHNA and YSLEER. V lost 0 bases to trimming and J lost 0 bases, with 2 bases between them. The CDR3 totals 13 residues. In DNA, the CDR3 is TGCGCCAGCAGCCAAGATATGAACACTGAAGCTTTCTTT. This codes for CASSQDMNTEAFF.

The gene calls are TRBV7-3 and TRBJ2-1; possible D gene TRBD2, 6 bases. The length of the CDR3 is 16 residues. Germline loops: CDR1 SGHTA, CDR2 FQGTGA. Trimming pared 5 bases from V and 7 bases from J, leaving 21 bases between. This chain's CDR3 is CASSMSGTAFQNEQFF. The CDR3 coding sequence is TGTGCCAGCAGCATGTCCGGGACTGCGTTTCAGAATGAGCAGTTCTTC.

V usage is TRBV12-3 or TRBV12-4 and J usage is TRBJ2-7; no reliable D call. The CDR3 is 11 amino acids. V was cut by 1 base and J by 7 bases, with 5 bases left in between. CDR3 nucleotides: TGTGCCAGCAGTTTAGACAGAGAGCAGTACTTC. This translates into CASSLDREQYF.

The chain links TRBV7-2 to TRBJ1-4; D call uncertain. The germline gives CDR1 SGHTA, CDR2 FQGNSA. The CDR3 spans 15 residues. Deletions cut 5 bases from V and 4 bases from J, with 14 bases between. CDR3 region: CASSLSRGINEKLFF. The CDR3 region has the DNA TGTGCCAGCAGCCTTAGCAGAGGAATTAATGAAAAACTGTTTTTT.

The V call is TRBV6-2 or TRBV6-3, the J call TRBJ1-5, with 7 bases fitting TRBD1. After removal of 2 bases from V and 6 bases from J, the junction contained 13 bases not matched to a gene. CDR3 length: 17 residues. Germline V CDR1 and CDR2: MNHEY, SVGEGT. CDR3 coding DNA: TGTGCCAGCAGTTACGGGAAGACAGGGAGGTCAGGTCAGCCCCAGCATTTT. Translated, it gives CASSYGKTGRSGQPQHF.

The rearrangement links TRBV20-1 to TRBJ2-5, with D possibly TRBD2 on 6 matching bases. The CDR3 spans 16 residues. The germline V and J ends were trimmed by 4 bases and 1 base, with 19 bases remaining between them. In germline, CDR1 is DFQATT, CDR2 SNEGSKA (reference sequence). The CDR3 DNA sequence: TGCAGTGCTAAGGCCTTCGGGAGCCTTATCCAAGAGACCCAGTACTTC. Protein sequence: CSAKAFGSLIQETQYF.